Listed below are T cell receptor beta chains from one sample, sequenced in a study of beta chain features in type 1 diabetes. Here immunoSEQ multiplex PCR was the method, and the copy in TCRdb shows in-frame clones only, minus some. The sample includes roughly 150,000 clones, about 9.3% seen only once; the top ten take approximately 0.46%. The source material was central memory CD4+ T cells from blood. These receptors all stem from a man between 25 and 39 years old with type 1 diabetes. Both conserved end residues are part of each CDR3. D genes are given only for firm matches. Size is stated for part of the rows, as once, few or many counts, or as a class when the clone is expanded.

clone size	J gene	D gene	V gene	CDR3 DNA	CDR3 protein
few	TRBJ1-1	TRBD1	TRBV29-1	TGCAGCGTGGGTTGGGACAGGGAAACTTCAGAAGCTTTCTTT	CSVGWDRETSEAFF
-	TRBJ2-2	TRBD2	TRBV7-3	TGTGCCAGCAGCTTCCTAGCGGGAGAGGCCGGGGAGCTGTTTTTT	CASSFLAGEAGELFF
-	TRBJ2-1	-	TRBV5-1	TGCGCCAGCAGCTTGGACAGAAACAATGAGCAGTTCTTC	CASSLDRNNEQFF
-	TRBJ2-1	TRBD1	TRBV11-1	TGTGCCAGCAGCGCCTGGACAGGGAGGTCCTACAATGAGCAGTTCTTC	CASSAWTGRSYNEQFF
few	TRBJ2-1	-	TRBV28	TGTGCCAGCAGTTTAGGAGGGCCCTCGTACAATGAGCAGTTCTTC	CASSLGGPSYNEQFF
few	TRBJ2-5	-	TRBV4-3	TGCGCCAGCAGCCAAGATCTCAGGGCGGAAGAGACCCAGTACTTC	CASSQDLRAEETQYF
-	TRBJ1-2	-	TRBV6-6	TGTGCCGCCAGGGCAGCTTCTAACTATGGCTACACCTTC	CAARAASNYGYTF
few	TRBJ2-4	TRBD1	TRBV4-2	TGTGCCAGCAGCCCGTTGGACAGGGGGGGAGCCAAAAACATTCAGTACTTC	CASSPLDRGGAKNIQYF
-	TRBJ2-3	-	TRBV29-1	TGCAGCGTTGCCCAGCGTCTAGCAGATACGCAGTATTTT	CSVAQRLADTQYF
-	TRBJ2-1	-	TRBV9	TGTGCCAGCAGCGTGGGAGGAACCTACAATGAGCAGTTCTTC	CASSVGGTYNEQFF
few	TRBJ2-5	TRBD1	TRBV29-1	TGCAGCGTTGACAGGGGGATAGGAGAGACCCAGTACTTC	CSVDRGIGETQYF
few	TRBJ2-1	TRBD1	TRBV11-1	TGTGCCAGCAGTTGGGACAGTGAGCAGTTCTTC	CASSWDSEQFF
-	TRBJ1-2	-	TRBV19	TGTGCCAGTAGTGTCCAACAGGGAAGTGGCTACACCTTC	CASSVQQGSGYTF
-	TRBJ1-4	-	TRBV11-2	TGTGCCAGCAGCTTAGGGCAGGGTGCGGAAAAACTGTTTTTT	CASSLGQGAEKLFF
-	TRBJ2-1	TRBD2	TRBV7-3	TGTGCCAGCAGCCTCGGCGCTAGCGGGAGGATGCACAATGAGCAGTTCTTC	CASSLGASGRMHNEQFF
-	TRBJ2-3	-	TRBV7-3	TGTGCCAGCAGCTTAAGGCCGGGACACTTCCGCACAGATACGCAGTATTTT	CASSLRPGHFRTDTQYF
-	TRBJ2-2	-	TRBV5-1	TGCGCCAGCAGGTCTGCCGCAGGGGTGGCCGGGGAGCTGTTTTTT	CASRSAAGVAGELFF
once	TRBJ2-1	-	TRBV27	TGTGCCAGCTCCCGGTACAATGAGCAGTTCTTC	CASSRYNEQFF
few	TRBJ2-5	-	TRBV14	TGTGCCAGCAGCCAACATGTCCAAGAGACCCAGTACTTC	CASSQHVQETQYF
-	TRBJ2-3	TRBD2	TRBV11-2	TGTGCCAGCAGCTTAGGCGACTTGGGGGGGGTGGATACGCAGTATTTT	CASSLGDLGGVDTQYF
-	TRBJ2-1	-	TRBV28	TGTGCCAGCAGTCTCCTCACAGGGAACAATGAGCAGTTCTTC	CASSLLTGNNEQFF
few	TRBJ2-7	-	TRBV7-2	TGTGCCAGCAGCTTAGAGAGGGAGAGGCAGTACTTC	CASSLERERQYF
-	TRBJ2-1	TRBD1	TRBV4-3	TGCGCCAGCAGCCTACCGGGACAGGGCATCAATGAGCAGTTCTTC	CASSLPGQGINEQFF
few	TRBJ2-5	-	TRBV19	TGTGCCAGTAGTCCCCCACGGGGAGAGACCCAGTACTTC	CASSPPRGETQYF
-	TRBJ2-5	TRBD1	TRBV6-5	TGTGCCAGCAGTCCATACACAGGGGAAGAGACCCAGTACTTC	CASSPYTGEETQYF
-	TRBJ1-1	-	TRBV19	TGTGCCAGTACCAAAGGGAGGGACACTGAAGCTTTCTTT	CASTKGRDTEAFF
-	TRBJ2-7	-	TRBV18	TGTGCCAGCTCAGTCGCGGATCTTAACGAGCAGTACTTC	CASSVADLNEQYF
few	TRBJ1-1	TRBD1	TRBV28	TGTGCCAGCAGTCCCGCGTTCCCGACAGGGGATGAAGCTTTCTTT	CASSPAFPTGDEAFF
-	TRBJ1-5	-	TRBV21-1	TGTGCCAGCAGCCAGCCGTGGGACAGGGCTCTTTGGAGCAATCAGCCCCAGCATTTT	CASSQPWDRALWSNQPQHF
few	TRBJ1-4	TRBD1	TRBV18	TGTGCCAGCTCACCGTATACAGGGGCAAAGGATGAAAAACTGTTTTTT	CASSPYTGAKDEKLFF
few	TRBJ2-7	-	TRBV6-1	TGTGCCAGCAGTGACCCGCCGGAGGTTGGCGAGCAGTACTTC	CASSDPPEVGEQYF
-	TRBJ2-7	-	TRBV28	TGTGCCAGCAGCTCCAGTTGGTACGAGCAGTACTTC	CASSSSWYEQYF
-	TRBJ1-3	-	TRBV6-1	TGTGCCAGCAGTGATGGCCATCCCTCTGGAAACACCATATATTTT	CASSDGHPSGNTIYF
few	TRBJ2-7	-	TRBV19	TGTGCCAGTAGTATAGATAGGAGTCAGCTTTACGAGCAGTACTTC	CASSIDRSQLYEQYF
-	TRBJ2-7	-	TRBV20-1	TGCAGTGGGGGGGGCACCTACGAGCAGTACTTC	CSGGGTYEQYF
few	TRBJ2-3	-	TRBV14	TGTGCCAGCAGCCTTCACGGGACTCCGCAAAACACAGATACGCAGTATTTT	CASSLHGTPQNTDTQYF
-	TRBJ2-7	TRBD1	TRBV5-6	TGTGCCAGCAGCCAGCAAACCCGGGACAGAAACTACGAGCAGTACTTC	CASSQQTRDRNYEQYF
few	TRBJ1-2	-	TRBV18	TGTGCCAGCTCACCACTCAGGACAGACAGTTATGGCTACACCTTC	CASSPLRTDSYGYTF
-	TRBJ2-2	TRBD2	TRBV6-1	TGTGCCAGCGTCCTAGCGGACAACACCGGGGAGCTGTTTTTT	CASVLADNTGELFF
-	TRBJ2-3	-	TRBV5-1	TGCGCCAGCAGTAGTCAAGGCACAGATACGCAGTATTTT	CASSSQGTDTQYF